A selection of T cell receptor beta chains follows, all from one sample in a study of cytomegalovirus exposure and HLA in healthy donors. The method was immunoSEQ multiplex PCR; TCRdb's version includes in-frame clones alone and lacks a portion of them. Among over 80,000 clones listed, roughly 71% were seen once. What was sequenced was PBMCs. Receptors were obtained from a woman under 30 in good health and CMV-seropositive. The CDR3 runs from the conserved cysteine through the conserved F or W. The D gene is left open where the match is weak. The listing skips clone size in some rows; elsewhere it reads once, few, many or a size class.

>TRBD2|TRBJ2-7|.|TRBV6-5
TGTGCCAGCAGTTACGCGGGGGGCGAGCAGTACTTC
CASSYAGGEQYF
>TRBD1|TRBJ1-6|once|TRBV5-4
TGTGCCAGCAGCTTCGACAGGGGCATTAATTCACCCCTCCACTTT
CASSFDRGINSPLHF
>TRBD1|TRBJ2-7|.|TRBV10-3
TGTGCCATCAGTGGGACAGGTGTCTCCTATGAGCAGTACTTC
CAISGTGVSYEQYF
>TRBD2|TRBJ2-3|.|TRBV6-4
TGTGCCAGCAGTGACGGGACTAGCGGGGGAGATACGCAGTATTTT
CASSDGTSGGDTQYF
>.|TRBJ1-1|.|TRBV2
TGTGCCAGCAGTGAAGGGGGCAGGGCTGACACTGAAGCTTTCTTT
CASSEGGRADTEAFF
>TRBD2|TRBJ2-5|.|TRBV11-2
TGTGCCAGCAGCTTGTACCTAGCGGGGGCGGGGGAGACCCAGTACTTC
CASSLYLAGAGETQYF
>.|TRBJ2-7|once|TRBV10-1
TGCGCCAGCAGCCAAGGTGGGACACCGGGCGACGAGCAGTACTTC
CASSQGGTPGDEQYF
>TRBD1|TRBJ2-7|.|TRBV7-8
TGTGCCTCAGGGAGGACAGGGGGTACGGGAGAGCAGTACTTC
CASGRTGGTGEQYF
>.|TRBJ1-2|.|TRBV9
TGTGCCAGCAGCGTATCGGGGGGTCGTGGTGGCTACACCTTC
CASSVSGGRGGYTF
>TRBD2|TRBJ2-5|.|TRBV5-1
TGCGCCAGCAGCTGGACTAGCGGTGGAGAGACCCAGTACTTC
CASSWTSGGETQYF
>.|TRBJ2-7|.|TRBV18
TGTGCCAGCTCACCATGGGCAGCTAGCGTAACCTACGAGCAGTACTTC
CASSPWAASVTYEQYF
>TRBD2|TRBJ2-7|once|TRBV6-5
TGTGCCAGCACCACTCGCCGGGAGGCCTACGAGCAGTACTTC
CASTTRREAYEQYF
>.|TRBJ2-7|.|TRBV21-1
TGTGCCAGCAGCTACCAGGGGGACGAGCAGTACTTC
CASSYQGDEQYF
>.|TRBJ1-1|few|TRBV2
TGTGCCAGCAGTGGATTGGCAAACACTGAAGCTTTCTTT
CASSGLANTEAFF
>.|TRBJ2-7|.|TRBV30
TGTGCCTGGCTTCTCCCGGCGGGGTCGGTCTACGAGCAGTACTTC
CAWLLPAGSVYEQYF
>.|TRBJ1-1|few|TRBV2
TGTGCCAGCACAATCAGGCCCCGTGACACTGAAGCTTTCTTT
CASTIRPRDTEAFF
>.|TRBJ1-1|.|TRBV7-2
TGTGCCAGCAGCTTGGATGGGAGAGCTTTCTTT
CASSLDGRAFF
>TRBD1|TRBJ1-2|.|TRBV9
TGTGCCAGCAGGGACAGGGCCTATGGCTACACCTTC
CASRDRAYGYTF
>TRBD2|TRBJ2-1|.|TRBV11-2
TGTGCCAGCAGCTTCGGGACTAGTAATGAGCAGTTCTTC
CASSFGTSNEQFF
>TRBD1|TRBJ2-1|.|TRBV7-3
TGTGCCAGCAGCTACGGGACAGGGGGCGTGTATGAGCAGTTCTTC
CASSYGTGGVYEQFF
>TRBD1|TRBJ2-3|.|TRBV6-1
TGTGCCAGCAGTGAAGGCAGGGGGCCAGATACGCAGTATTTT
CASSEGRGPDTQYF
>TRBD2|TRBJ2-3|.|TRBV7-2
TGTGCCAGCAGCCCCTCCGGGACTAGCGGGGATACGCAGTATTTT
CASSPSGTSGDTQYF
>TRBD2|TRBJ2-1|.|TRBV5-1
TGCGCCAGCGGGACTAGCGGGGGGAGTATTCTGTTCTTC
CASGTSGGSILFF
>.|TRBJ2-3|.|TRBV7-3
TGTGCCAGCAGCTTCGCCCGGAGCACAGATACGCAGTATTTT
CASSFARSTDTQYF
>.|TRBJ1-2|few|TRBV27
TGTGCCAGCAGTTTAGTTCAGGGTGATGGCTACACCTTC
CASSLVQGDGYTF
>TRBD1|TRBJ1-4|.|TRBV5-4
TGTGCCAGCAGCTTTTTTGACAGGGGAGCGGAAAAACTGTTTTTT
CASSFFDRGAEKLFF
>TRBD1|TRBJ1-1|.|TRBV7-9
TGTGCCAGCAGCCCACCGATACCTGGGACAGGGGGCATGAACACTGAAGCTTTCTTT
CASSPPIPGTGGMNTEAFF
>TRBD1|TRBJ2-1|.|TRBV7-9
TGTGCCAGCAGCTTAGGATTTACAAGGACAGGGAGCTTGGATGAGCAGTTCTTC
CASSLGFTRTGSLDEQFF
>.|TRBJ1-5|once|TRBV7-2
TGTGCCAGCAGCTTAGTGGGGGCTGGCAATCAGCCCCAGCATTTT
CASSLVGAGNQPQHF
>TRBD2|TRBJ2-7|.|TRBV7-8
TGTGCCAGCAACAGCCGGCTAGCGGGATCCTACGAGCAGTACTTC
CASNSRLAGSYEQYF
>TRBD1|TRBJ2-2|.|TRBV6-4
TGTGCCAGCAGAACACAGGGGGGTACCGGGGAGCTGTTTTTT
CASRTQGGTGELFF
>.|TRBJ2-5|.|TRBV2
TGTGCCAGCAGCGTGGAGACCCAGTACTTC
CASSVETQYF
>TRBD2|TRBJ2-3|.|TRBV7-2
TGTGCCAGCAGCCCCGAGATAGCGGGAGGAACAGATACGCAGTATTTT
CASSPEIAGGTDTQYF
>TRBD2|TRBJ2-1|.|TRBV7-2
TGTGCCAGCAGCTTAGCGCGGTTTGGCGGGAGGGACAATGAGCAGTTCTTC
CASSLARFGGRDNEQFF
>TRBD2|TRBJ2-7|.|TRBV6-6
TGTGCCAGCAGCCTAGCGGGGGACCGGGACGAGCAGTACTTC
CASSLAGDRDEQYF
>TRBD1|TRBJ1-1|.|TRBV10-3
TGTGCCATCAGTGGATCTCGACAGGGGTTCACTGAAGCTTTCTTT
CAISGSRQGFTEAFF
>.|TRBJ2-5|.|TRBV18
TGTGCCAGCTCACCACCGCCACAGGAGACCCAGTACTTC
CASSPPPQETQYF
>TRBD1|TRBJ1-2|.|TRBV19
TGTGCCAGTGGTGAGACAGGGTGGGTGGATGGCTACACCTTC
CASGETGWVDGYTF
>TRBD2|TRBJ2-2|.|TRBV4-2
TGTGCCAGCAGCCAAGGTAGCGGGGCGACCGGGGAGCTGTTTTTT
CASSQGSGATGELFF
>.|TRBJ2-2|.|TRBV21-1
TGTCACTTAGCAAGGAAAACCGGGGAGCTGTTTTTT
CHLARKTGELFF
>.|TRBJ2-1|.|TRBV5-8
TGTGCCAGCCCCCGCAGGCGGACTTACAATGAGCAGTTCTTC
CASPRRRTYNEQFF
>.|TRBJ2-7|.|TRBV28
TGTGCCAGCAGTGGGGCTTTCGGGTACTACGAGCAGTACTTC
CASSGAFGYYEQYF
>.|TRBJ2-1|once|TRBV27
TGTGCCACCCAGCACGGGGGAATTTTCAATGAGCAGTTCTTC
CATQHGGIFNEQFF
>TRBD2|TRBJ2-1|.|TRBV2
TGTGCCAGCATAGGGATAGCGGGGTACTACAATGAGCAGTTCTTC
CASIGIAGYYNEQFF
>.|TRBJ2-7|once|TRBV7-9
TGTGCCAGCAGCCCACAGGGTAGGCTCTACGAGCAGTACTTC
CASSPQGRLYEQYF
>TRBD1|TRBJ2-5|.|TRBV27
TGTGCCAGCAGTCCACTACCGGGACAGGAGGATCGGGAGACCCAGTACTTC
CASSPLPGQEDRETQYF
>.|TRBJ2-7|.|TRBV21-1
TGTGCCACCCACCTTGGACAGGGAGCCTACGAGCAGTACTTC
CATHLGQGAYEQYF
>.|TRBJ2-2|few|TRBV6-5
TGTGCCAGCAGTCCGCGGGATACCGGGGAGCTGTTTTTT
CASSPRDTGELFF
>.|TRBJ1-2|.|TRBV6-7
TGTGCCAGCAGGGTTCAGGGCGCCAATTATGGCTACACCTTC
CASRVQGANYGYTF
>.|TRBJ2-7|.|TRBV28
TGTGCCAGCAGTTTAGATGGGCAGGGGCGCTCCTACGAGCAGTACTTC
CASSLDGQGRSYEQYF
>.|TRBJ1-2|.|TRBV7-2
TGTGCCAGCAGCTTATCAGGGGATGGTGGCTACACCTTC
CASSLSGDGGYTF
>TRBD1|TRBJ2-2|.|TRBV11-3
TGTGCCAGCAGCCTACGGACAGGGAACACCGGGGAGCTGTTTTTT
CASSLRTGNTGELFF
>TRBD1|TRBJ2-7|.|TRBV19
TGTGCCAGTAGTATAGGGGGACAGTCTTTCTACGAGCAGTACTTC
CASSIGGQSFYEQYF
>TRBD2|TRBJ2-2|once|TRBV9
TGTGCCAGCAGCGAGGGGGCAGCGGGGGGACGTACGGGCGGGGAGCTGTTTTTT
CASSEGAAGGRTGGELFF
>TRBD2|TRBJ2-1|.|TRBV15
TGTGCCACCAGCCCCCGACTAGCGGGGATCAGCTACAATGAGCAGTTCTTC
CATSPRLAGISYNEQFF
>.|TRBJ1-1|.|TRBV4-1
TGCGCCAGCAGGTTCACAGGGATGAACACTGAAGCTTTCTTT
CASRFTGMNTEAFF
>.|TRBJ1-5|.|TRBV30
TGTGCCTGGACCTCACAGTACAATCAGCCCCAGCATTTT
CAWTSQYNQPQHF
>TRBD1|TRBJ1-2|.|TRBV15
TGTGCCACCAGCAGAGATAGGACAGGGTCCGGCTACACCTTC
CATSRDRTGSGYTF